These T cell receptor beta chains were read from a single sample in a study of cytomegalovirus exposure and HLA in healthy donors. Sequencing was performed with immunoSEQ multiplex PCR; in TCRdb, only in-frame clones are kept and a portion is missing. The data show some 170,000 clones, 65% to 80% seen once. Material: PBMCs. These TCRs come from a man aged 40-49 years in good health and CMV-seronegative. CDR3s include the opening cysteine and the closing phenylalanine or tryptophan. D genes are given only for firm matches. Part of the rows lack a size; the others show once, few, many or a class for expanded clones.

abundance,len,d_gene,v_gene,j_gene,CDR3nt,CDR3aa
.,18,TRBD1,TRBV5-1,TRBJ1-4,TGCGCCAGCAGCTTGCGGGGGACAGTTCTTGCAACTAATGAAAAACTGTTTTTT,CASSLRGTVLATNEKLFF
.,14,.,TRBV5-1,TRBJ2-7,TGCGCCAGCAGCTATGGGCTCCCGGCCTACGAGCAGTACTTC,CASSYGLPAYEQYF
.,18,TRBD2,TRBV25-1,TRBJ2-7,TGTGCCAGCAGTGAGCGGACTAGCGGGCTAGTTAGCTCCTACGAGCAGTACTTC,CASSERTSGLVSSYEQYF
.,12,.,TRBV27,TRBJ2-7,TGTGCCAGCAGATCTGTCGCCTACGAGCAGTACTTC,CASRSVAYEQYF
.,13,.,TRBV29-1,TRBJ1-2,TGCAGCGCCACCCCGGAAGGGGCAGGAGGCTACACCTTC,CSATPEGAGGYTF
.,15,TRBD1,TRBV5-4,TRBJ2-3,TGTGCCAGCAGCTTGGGACAGGGAAAGACAGATACGCAGTATTTT,CASSLGQGKTDTQYF
.,13,.,TRBV6-1,TRBJ2-7,TGTGCCAGCAGTGAAACATATCTCAGCGAGCAGTACTTC,CASSETYLSEQYF
.,14,.,TRBV5-6,TRBJ2-3,TGTGCCAGCAGCAACTTACAGGGCACAGATACGCAGTATTTT,CASSNLQGTDTQYF
.,16,TRBD1,TRBV7-9,TRBJ1-4,TGTGCCAGCAGCTTAATTGGCAGGGGGGAGAATGAAAAACTGTTTTTT,CASSLIGRGENEKLFF
.,15,TRBD2,TRBV18,TRBJ2-3,TGTGCCAGCGCCGTTAGCGGGATCAGAACAGATACGCAGTATTTT,CASAVSGIRTDTQYF
.,11,.,TRBV2,TRBJ2-4,TGTGCCAGCACAGGGCCAAACAGTCAGTACTTC,CASTGPNSQYF
.,13,TRBD2,TRBV28,TRBJ2-5,TGTGCAACCACCGGGGGGGGAGCGGAGACCCAGTACTTC,CATTGGGAETQYF
.,15,TRBD1,TRBV4-1,TRBJ2-7,TGCGCCAGCAGCCAAGTCCGGGACAGGGCCTACGAGCAGTACTTC,CASSQVRDRAYEQYF
.,15,TRBD1,TRBV5-1,TRBJ2-1,TGCGCCAGCAGTATGACCGGGACAGTGTATAATGAGCAGTTCTTC,CASSMTGTVYNEQFF
.,16,TRBD2,TRBV4-2,TRBJ2-1,TGTGCCAGCAGCCAAGATACCAGCGGGAGGAATAATGAGCAGTTCTTC,CASSQDTSGRNNEQFF
.,18,.,TRBV4-1,TRBJ2-4,TGCGCCAGCAGCCAGTCCTTAGCGGACCAAGTGGACAAAAACAGTCAGTACTTC,CASSQSLADQVDKNSQYF
few,13,.,TRBV5-4,TRBJ2-5,TGTGCCAGCAGCTTAGTGGGGCGGGAGACCCAGTACTTC,CASSLVGRETQYF
.,14,TRBD1,TRBV19,TRBJ2-1,TGTGCCAGTAGTATAGCGACAGGGGGCGATGAGCAGTTCTTC,CASSIATGGDEQFF
once,17,TRBD1,TRBV9,TRBJ2-5,TGTGCCAGCAGCGTAGATCCAGGGGGCGGGCTGGGAGAGACCCAGTACTTC,CASSVDPGGGLGETQYF
.,15,TRBD1,TRBV19,TRBJ1-1,TGTGCCAGTACCCGACTGCAGGGGGCGGACACTGAAGCTTTCTTT,CASTRLQGADTEAFF
.,16,TRBD2,TRBV6-5,TRBJ2-3,TGTGCCAGCAGTTATAACCCTAGCGGCAGCACAGATACGCAGTATTTT,CASSYNPSGSTDTQYF
.,13,.,TRBV7-6,TRBJ2-5,TGTGCCAGCAGCTTATACTACCAAGAGACCCAGTACTTC,CASSLYYQETQYF
.,12,.,TRBV2,TRBJ2-7,TGTGCCAGCAGTCCCTGGTCAGCGGAGCAGTACTTC,CASSPWSAEQYF
.,12,.,TRBV10-3,TRBJ2-5,TGTGCCACCCGGAACAGTAAAGAGACCCAGTACTTC,CATRNSKETQYF
.,17,TRBD2,TRBV11-2,TRBJ2-7,TGTGCCAGCAGGCCCGGGACTAGCGGGCGGAGCTCCTACGAGCAGTACTTC,CASRPGTSGRSSYEQYF
.,17,.,TRBV28,TRBJ2-5,TGTGCCAGCAGTCCCCCGGCTCCCGGGAAGATCAAAGAGACCCAGTACTTC,CASSPPAPGKIKETQYF
.,14,.,TRBV7-2,TRBJ2-1,TGTGCCAGCAGCGTAAGGAGCTCCTACAATGAGCAGTTCTTC,CASSVRSSYNEQFF
once,16,.,TRBV28,TRBJ1-1,TGTGCCAGCACCATTACTCGGGGGGCCTCGAACACTGAAGCTTTCTTT,CASTITRGASNTEAFF
.,15,.,TRBV5-1,TRBJ2-2,TGCGCCAGCAGCTTGGAAGTAGGGGCAACCGGGGAGCTGTTTTTT,CASSLEVGATGELFF
.,15,TRBD2,TRBV7-8,TRBJ2-7,TGTGCCAGCAGCTTAGGTCTAGCGGGAGGCTACGAGCAGTACTTC,CASSLGLAGGYEQYF
.,14,.,TRBV5-6,TRBJ1-3,TGTGCCAGCAGGCAACAGGGCTCTGGAAACACCATATATTTT,CASRQQGSGNTIYF
once,11,.,TRBV29-1,TRBJ2-5,TGCAGCGTTGAAGGTTCGGGGGCCCAGTACTTC,CSVEGSGAQYF
few,14,TRBD1,TRBV6-5,TRBJ1-4,TGTGCCAGCAGGACCGGGACAGGGTATGAAAAACTGTTTTTT,CASRTGTGYEKLFF
.,15,TRBD1,TRBV5-4,TRBJ1-6,TGTGCCAGCAGCTTGGTACAGGGGGCTAATTCACCCCTCCACTTT,CASSLVQGANSPLHF
.,18,TRBD1,TRBV5-5,TRBJ1-5,TGTGCCAGCAGCCCGACGGCGGCGGACAGGGTACTTGGACAGCCCCAGCATTTT,CASSPTAADRVLGQPQHF
few,14,.,TRBV1,TRBJ1-3,TGCACCAGCAGGCGAACAGCCTCTGGAAACACCATATATTTT,CTSRRTASGNTIYF
.,19,TRBD2,TRBV27,TRBJ2-3,TGTGCCAGCAGTCGACGACTAGCGGGAGGCCCCGTTGTCACAGATACGCAGTATTTT,CASSRRLAGGPVVTDTQYF
few,13,TRBD1,TRBV5-4,TRBJ1-1,TGTGCCAGCAGCTCGGACAGGGGGCCTGAAGCTTTCTTT,CASSSDRGPEAFF
.,12,TRBD1,TRBV5-6,TRBJ2-7,TGTGCCAGCAGTTACACAGGGGACGAGCAGTACTTC,CASSYTGDEQYF
.,16,.,TRBV12-1,TRBJ2-4,TGTGCCAGCCGCCGACAGGGGCTTTGGGCCAAAAACATTCAGTACTTC,CASRRQGLWAKNIQYF
.,14,TRBD2,TRBV14,TRBJ2-3,TGTGCCAGCAGGCGGACGGGAGGAGCTGATACGCAGTATTTT,CASRRTGGADTQYF
.,15,.,TRBV7-8,TRBJ1-5,TGTGCCAGCAGCCCCCAGGGAGGCAGCAATCAGCCCCAGCATTTT,CASSPQGGSNQPQHF
few,15,TRBD1,TRBV28,TRBJ2-1,TGTGCCAGCAGTCAAAACTCCGGACAGGGTGGTGAGCAGTTCTTC,CASSQNSGQGGEQFF
.,12,.,TRBV6-5,TRBJ2-3,TGTGCCAGTGGGCGGGGCGGGGATACGCAGTATTTT,CASGRGGDTQYF
once,14,TRBD2,TRBV5-1,TRBJ2-3,TGCGCCAGCATCGGGGGGTTGGGCAGCGGTACGCAGTATTTT,CASIGGLGSGTQYF
.,12,.,TRBV7-9,TRBJ1-4,TGTGCCAGGGACGAGGGATTCGAAAAACTGTTTTTT,CARDEGFEKLFF
.,16,.,TRBV5-1,TRBJ1-3,TGCGCCAGCAGCTTGGGACAGGTCAGCTCTGGAAACACCATATATTTT,CASSLGQVSSGNTIYF
.,13,TRBD1,TRBV5-8,TRBJ2-3,TGTGCCAGCCCTACGGGACAGGGGGTTACGCAGTATTTT,CASPTGQGVTQYF
.,16,TRBD2,TRBV28,TRBJ2-2,TGTGCCAGCAGTTTGGGGCTAGCGGGAGGCACCGGGGAGCTGTTTTTT,CASSLGLAGGTGELFF
.,14,TRBD1,TRBV9,TRBJ2-1,TGTGCCAGCAGCGTAGAGGCAGGGGGCGGGGAGCAGTTCTTC,CASSVEAGGGEQFF
once,13,TRBD2,TRBV30,TRBJ2-5,TGTGCCTGGAGGGGACTAGATAAAGAGACCCAGTACTTC,CAWRGLDKETQYF
.,14,.,TRBV30,TRBJ2-1,TGTGCCTGGAGTTTGCGAGACAGTTACAATGAGCAGTTCTTC,CAWSLRDSYNEQFF
.,15,TRBD2,TRBV7-2,TRBJ2-5,TGTGCCAGCAGTAGAACTAGCGGGCCCCAAGAGACCCAGTACTTC,CASSRTSGPQETQYF
.,13,.,TRBV2,TRBJ1-2,TGTGCCAGCAGCGAGACAGGACCCTATGGCTACACCTTC,CASSETGPYGYTF
.,14,TRBD1,TRBV27,TRBJ2-7,TGTGCCAGCAGCCCATCAGCCGGGACAGGCGAGCAGTACTTC,CASSPSAGTGEQYF
.,16,.,TRBV28,TRBJ1-1,TGTGCCAGCAGTTTCGGTACAGGGAACATGAACACTGAAGCTTTCTTT,CASSFGTGNMNTEAFF
.,19,TRBD1,TRBV27,TRBJ2-7,TGTGCCAGCAGTCCGAATGTCGTCGGACAGGGGTTTATGTCCTACGAGCAGTACTTC,CASSPNVVGQGFMSYEQYF
.,21,TRBD2,TRBV28,TRBJ2-3,TGTGCCAGCAGTTTTTCAACGGGACTAGCGGGAGCAGCCCTGAACACAGATACGCAGTATTTT,CASSFSTGLAGAALNTDTQYF
.,14,.,TRBV7-7,TRBJ2-5,TGTGCTAGCAGCTTAAATACAGGGCGGGAGACCCAGTACTTC,CASSLNTGRETQYF
.,13,.,TRBV7-9,TRBJ2-5,TGTGCCAGCTCCCGAGGTTCACAAGAGACCCAGTACTTC,CASSRGSQETQYF